The TCR beta chain described here comes from a study of blood T cell repertoires in COVID-19. At the level of the study: Samples came from the United States, Italy and Spain, spanning acute and convalescent COVID-19. PBMCs, B-cell-depleted T cells, or T cells provided the cDNA or gDNA that made up the material.

This CDR3 comprises 16 residues. V shed 5 bases and J shed 0 bases, with 11 bases lying between them. The V gene's germline CDR1 is LGHNA and CDR2 YNFKEQ. Using immunoSEQ multiplex PCR, the repertoire was profiled, and TCRdb retains in-frame clones only, with some absent. Altogether fewer than 350,000 clones are present, roughly 87% being singletons, with the ten largest covering 9% to 9.5%. The TCR comes from a man younger than 30 with active or convalescent COVID-19. Sequenced input: peripheral blood. V and J are TRBV4-2 and TRBJ1-6; TRBD1 is a possible D gene (5 bases). CDR3 loop: CASSDHRSSYNSPLHF. The CDR3 DNA reads as TGTGCCAGCAGCGACCACAGGAGCTCCTATAATTCACCCCTCCACTTT.